Listed here are 11 T cell receptor beta chains from one sample, sequenced in a study of PD-L1 blockade in urothelial cancer. Profiling relied on immunoSEQ multiplex PCR, and the TCRdb table lists in-frame clones only, not all of them. Here the sample spans about 45,000 clones, 82% being singletons. As for time point: peripheral blood 6 weeks after treatment start. The sequencing here drew on PBMCs, taken around atezolizumab (anti-PD-L1) treatment. These receptors were obtained from a man aged 55 to 70 with urothelial cancer.

This clone has only one observation. The chain joins TRBV4-1 to TRBJ2-7, with D possibly matching TRBD2 (6 bases). Per germline, CDR1 MGHRA and CDR2 YSYEKL. The CDR3 length is 16 residues. Trimming cost V 0 bases and J 3 bases, with 15 bases left between them. The CDR3 loop is CASSQDGQGGLYEQYF. The DNA for the CDR3 is TGCGCCAGCAGCCAAGATGGGCAGGGAGGTCTCTACGAGCAGTACTTC.

CDR3 loop: CASSPLEGGTEAFF. The CDR3 DNA follows: TGTGCCAGCAGCCCCCTCGAGGGCGGCACTGAAGCTTTCTTT. The gene calls are TRBV28 and TRBJ1-1; no clear D. Germline lookup yields CDR1 MDHEN and CDR2 SYDVKM. This CDR3 contains 14 residues. V was pared by 6 bases and J by 4 bases, with 15 bases between.

The chain uses TRBV2 and TRBJ2-7; TRBD2 aligns across 10 bases. The length of the CDR3 is 14 residues. The germline V gene has CDR1 SNHLY and CDR2 FYNNEI. The V gene end was trimmed by 5 bases and the J gene end by 6 bases; junction bases not matched to a gene: 7. CDR3 sequence (DNA): TGTGCCAGCAGTACCGGGACTAGCGTATTCGAGCAGTACTTC. Its translation is CASSTGTSVFEQYF.

Concerning this clone itself: This same CDR3 is encoded by further DNA sequences in the sample. The J gene is TRBJ2-5, the V gene TRBV20-1; D unclear. The V and J ends lost 2 bases and 3 bases respectively, with 4 bases between them. Germline V CDR1 and CDR2: DFQATT, SNEGSKA (reference sequence). The CDR3 sequence is 11 residues long. The CDR3 DNA reads as TGCAGTGCTAGACCGGAAGAGACCCAGTACTTC. It is translated as CSARPEETQYF.

The CDR3 sequence is CASSRNRGLRTGELFF. The CDR3 DNA is TGTGCCAGCAGTAGAAACAGGGGGCTGAGGACCGGGGAGCTGTTTTTT. The chain joins TRBV28 to TRBJ2-2; 9 bases fit TRBD1. V lost 5 bases, J lost 5 bases, and 9 bases stayed unmatched. The germline V gene has CDR1 MDHEN and CDR2 SYDVKM. There are 16 residues in the CDR3.

The chain has TRBV19 and TRBJ2-2; 10 bases are shared with TRBD2. Germline assignment: CDR1 LNHDA and CDR2 SQIVND (reference sequence). There are 16 residues in the CDR3. Germline trimming cut 5 bases from V and 5 bases from J; bases unmatched to any gene: 8. The CDR3 sequence: CASSPSSGSFTGELFF. CDR3 bases: TGTGCCAGTAGTCCTTCTAGCGGGAGTTTTACCGGGGAGCTGTTTTTT.

The chain joins TRBV21-1 to TRBJ1-1; the D segment call TRBD1 is taken from the table without a DNA check. TRBV21-1 is flagged as a pseudogene. The CDR3 runs 16 residues. In DNA, the CDR3 is TGTGCCAGCAGCAAGCCCTGGACAAGGAAGAACACTGAAGCTTTCTTT. This translates into CASSKPWTRKNTEAFF.

The chain recombines TRBV5-1 with TRBJ2-3, with 10 bases aligning to TRBD2. This CDR3 region has 17 residues. The V segment lost 3 bases and the J segment 4 bases; nucleotides outside the gene matches: 11. Germline V gene sequence: CDR1 SGHRS, CDR2 YFSETQ. As DNA, the CDR3 is TGCGCCAGCAGCTGGACTTGGCTAGCGGGAGTTTCAGATACGCAGTATTTT. This translates into CASSWTWLAGVSDTQYF.

This chain connects TRBV7-8 to TRBJ2-1, with 11 bases fitting TRBD2. This CDR3 comprises 14 residues. Germline loops: CDR1 SGHVS, CDR2 FQNEAQ. The V gene end was trimmed by 4 bases and the J gene end by 9 bases; junction bases not matched to a gene: 5. This chain's CDR3 is CASSYLAGGSEQFF. CDR3 DNA: TGTGCCAGCAGCTACCTAGCGGGAGGATCTGAGCAGTTCTTC.

The chain has TRBV27 and TRBJ2-3, with D perhaps TRBD2 (6 bases). V was cut by 5 bases and J by 2 bases, with 17 bases left in between. In germline, CDR1 is MNHEY, CDR2 SMNVEV (reference sequence). The CDR3 has 16 amino acids. CDR3 protein: CASSQDTSSFTDTQYF. The CDR3 DNA follows: TGTGCCAGCAGTCAAGATACTAGCTCATTCACAGATACGCAGTATTTT.

The chain joins TRBV29-1 to TRBJ1-2; D unresolved. The germline V gene encodes CDR1 SQVTM and CDR2 ANQGSEA. The CDR3 sequence is 14 residues long. V was cut by 1 base and J by 5 bases, with 14 bases left in between. The CDR3, as DNA: TGCAGCGTTGAAGGTAGCGGGATCGCGTATGGCTACACCTTC. Amino acids: CSVEGSGIAYGYTF.